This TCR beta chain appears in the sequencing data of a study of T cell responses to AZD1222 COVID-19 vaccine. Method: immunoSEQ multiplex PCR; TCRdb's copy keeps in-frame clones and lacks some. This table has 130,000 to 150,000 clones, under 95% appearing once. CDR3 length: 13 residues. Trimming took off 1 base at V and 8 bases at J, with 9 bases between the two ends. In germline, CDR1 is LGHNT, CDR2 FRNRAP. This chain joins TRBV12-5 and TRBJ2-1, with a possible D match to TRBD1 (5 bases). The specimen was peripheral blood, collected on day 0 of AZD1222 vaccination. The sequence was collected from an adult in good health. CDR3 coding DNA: TGTGCTAGTGGTTTGGCACAGGCATATGAGCAGTTCTTC. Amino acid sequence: CASGLAQAYEQFF.